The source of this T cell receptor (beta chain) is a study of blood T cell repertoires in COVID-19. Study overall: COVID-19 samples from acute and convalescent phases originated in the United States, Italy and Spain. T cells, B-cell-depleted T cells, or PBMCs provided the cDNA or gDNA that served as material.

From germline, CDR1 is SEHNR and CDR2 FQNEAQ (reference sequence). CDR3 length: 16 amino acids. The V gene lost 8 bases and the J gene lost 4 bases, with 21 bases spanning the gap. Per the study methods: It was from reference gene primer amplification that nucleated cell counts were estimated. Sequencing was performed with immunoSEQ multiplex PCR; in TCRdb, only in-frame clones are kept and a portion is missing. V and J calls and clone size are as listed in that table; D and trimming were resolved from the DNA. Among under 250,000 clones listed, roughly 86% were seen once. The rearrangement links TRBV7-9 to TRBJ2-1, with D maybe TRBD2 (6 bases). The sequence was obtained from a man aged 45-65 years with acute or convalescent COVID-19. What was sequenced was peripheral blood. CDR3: CASRDTPGEGYNEQFF. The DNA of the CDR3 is TGTGCCAGCCGCGATACACCGGGAGAGGGTTACAATGAGCAGTTCTTC.